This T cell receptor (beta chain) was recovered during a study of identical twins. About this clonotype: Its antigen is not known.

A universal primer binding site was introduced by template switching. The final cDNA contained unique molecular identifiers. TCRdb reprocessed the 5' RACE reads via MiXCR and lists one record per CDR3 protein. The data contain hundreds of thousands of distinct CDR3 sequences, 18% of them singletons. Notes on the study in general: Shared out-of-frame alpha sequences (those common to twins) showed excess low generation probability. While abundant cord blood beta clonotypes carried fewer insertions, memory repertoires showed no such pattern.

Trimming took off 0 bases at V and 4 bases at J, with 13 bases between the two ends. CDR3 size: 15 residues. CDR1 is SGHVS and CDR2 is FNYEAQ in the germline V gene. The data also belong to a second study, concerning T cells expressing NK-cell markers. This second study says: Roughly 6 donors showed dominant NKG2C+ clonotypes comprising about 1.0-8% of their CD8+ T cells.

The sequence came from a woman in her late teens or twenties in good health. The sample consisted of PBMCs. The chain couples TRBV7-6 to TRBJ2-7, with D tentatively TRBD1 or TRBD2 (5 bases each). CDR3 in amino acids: CASSLAGANLYEQYF. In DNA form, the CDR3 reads TGTGCCAGCAGCTTAGCCGGGGCTAACCTTTACGAGCAGTACTTC.